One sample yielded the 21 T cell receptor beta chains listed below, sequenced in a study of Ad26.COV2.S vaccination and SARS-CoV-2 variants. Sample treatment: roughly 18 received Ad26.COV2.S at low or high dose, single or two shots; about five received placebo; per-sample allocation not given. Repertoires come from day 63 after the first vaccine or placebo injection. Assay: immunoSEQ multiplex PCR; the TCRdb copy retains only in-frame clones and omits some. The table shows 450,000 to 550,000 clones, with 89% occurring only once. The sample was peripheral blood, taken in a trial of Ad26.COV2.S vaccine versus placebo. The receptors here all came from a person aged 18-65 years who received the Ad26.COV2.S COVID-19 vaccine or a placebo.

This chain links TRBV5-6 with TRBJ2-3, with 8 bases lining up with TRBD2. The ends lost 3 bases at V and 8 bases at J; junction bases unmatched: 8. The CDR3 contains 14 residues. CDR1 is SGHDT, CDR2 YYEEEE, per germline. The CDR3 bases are TGTGCCAGCAGCTGGGGGGGACTAGTGAGTACGCAGTATTTT. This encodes CASSWGGLVSTQYF.

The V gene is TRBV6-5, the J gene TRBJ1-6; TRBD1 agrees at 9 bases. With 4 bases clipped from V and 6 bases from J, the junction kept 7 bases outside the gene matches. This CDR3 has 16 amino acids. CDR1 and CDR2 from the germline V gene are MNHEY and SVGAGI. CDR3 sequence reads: CASSFGQGRFNSPLHF. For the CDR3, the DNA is TGTGCCAGCAGTTTCGGACAGGGGAGGTTTAATTCACCCCTCCACTTT.

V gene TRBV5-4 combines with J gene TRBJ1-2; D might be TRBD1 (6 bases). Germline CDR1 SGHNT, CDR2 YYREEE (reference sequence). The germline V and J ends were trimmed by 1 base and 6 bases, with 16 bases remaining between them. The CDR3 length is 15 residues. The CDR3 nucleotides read TGTGCCAGCAGCTTGTACATGGCAGGGGTCGATGGCTACACCTTC. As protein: CASSLYMAGVDGYTF.

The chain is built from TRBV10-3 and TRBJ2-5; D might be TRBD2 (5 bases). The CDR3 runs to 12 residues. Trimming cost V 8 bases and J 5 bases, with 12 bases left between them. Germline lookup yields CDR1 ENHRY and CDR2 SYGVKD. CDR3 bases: TGTGCCATCGGCAGCGGAACGGAGACCCAGTACTTC. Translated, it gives CAIGSGTETQYF.

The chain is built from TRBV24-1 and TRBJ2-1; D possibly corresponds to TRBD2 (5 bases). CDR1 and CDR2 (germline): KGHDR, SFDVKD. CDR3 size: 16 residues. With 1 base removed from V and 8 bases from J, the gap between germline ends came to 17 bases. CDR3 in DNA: TGTGCCACCAGTGATTTATCCTCCGAGGGTCTGGATGAGCAGTTCTTC. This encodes CATSDLSSEGLDEQFF.

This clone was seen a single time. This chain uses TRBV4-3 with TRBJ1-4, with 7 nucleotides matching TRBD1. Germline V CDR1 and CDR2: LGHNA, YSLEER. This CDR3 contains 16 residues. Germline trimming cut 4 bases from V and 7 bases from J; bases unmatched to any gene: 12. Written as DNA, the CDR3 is TGCGCCAGCAGCCGGATCAGGGGGGGAGGTGGTGAAAAACTGTTTTTT. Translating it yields CASSRIRGGGGEKLFF.

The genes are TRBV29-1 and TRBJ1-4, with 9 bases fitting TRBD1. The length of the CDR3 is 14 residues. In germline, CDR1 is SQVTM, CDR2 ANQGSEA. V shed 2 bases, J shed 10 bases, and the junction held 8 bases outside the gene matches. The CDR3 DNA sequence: TGCAGCGTTGAAATTAGGGACAGGGTCGGAAAACTGTTTTTT. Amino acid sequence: CSVEIRDRVGKLFF.

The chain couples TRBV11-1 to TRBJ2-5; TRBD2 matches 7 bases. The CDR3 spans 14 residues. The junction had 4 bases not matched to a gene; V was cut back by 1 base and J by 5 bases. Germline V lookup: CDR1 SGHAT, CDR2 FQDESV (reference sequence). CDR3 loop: CASSLGGLVETQYF. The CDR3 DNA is TGTGCCAGCAGCTTAGGTGGACTAGTTGAGACCCAGTACTTC. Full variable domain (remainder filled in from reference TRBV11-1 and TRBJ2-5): EAEVAQSPRYKITEKSQAVAFWCDPISGHATLYWYRQILGQGPELLVQFQDESVVDDSQLPKDRFSAERLKGVDSTLKIQPAELGDSAMYLCASSLGGLVETQYFGPGTRLLVL.

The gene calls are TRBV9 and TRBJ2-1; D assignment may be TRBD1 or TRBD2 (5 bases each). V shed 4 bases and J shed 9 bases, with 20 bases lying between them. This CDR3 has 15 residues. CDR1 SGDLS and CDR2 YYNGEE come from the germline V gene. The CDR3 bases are TGTGCCAGCAGCACCGGACTCACGGGGCCGTTTGAGCAGTTCTTC. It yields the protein CASSTGLTGPFEQFF.

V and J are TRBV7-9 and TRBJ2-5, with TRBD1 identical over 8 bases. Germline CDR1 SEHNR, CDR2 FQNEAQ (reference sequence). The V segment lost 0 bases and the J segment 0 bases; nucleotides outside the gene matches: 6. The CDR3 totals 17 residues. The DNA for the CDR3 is TGTGCCAGCAGCTTAGCGGTGGGCAGGGGGCACCAAGAGACCCAGTACTTC. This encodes CASSLAVGRGHQETQYF.

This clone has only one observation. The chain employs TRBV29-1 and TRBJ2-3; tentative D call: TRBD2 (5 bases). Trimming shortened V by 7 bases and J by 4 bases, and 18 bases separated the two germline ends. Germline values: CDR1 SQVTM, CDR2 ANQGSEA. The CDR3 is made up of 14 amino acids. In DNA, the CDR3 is TGCAGCGGTGCCGGCGGGCGAGGAGCAGATACGCAGTATTTT. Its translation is CSGAGGRGADTQYF.

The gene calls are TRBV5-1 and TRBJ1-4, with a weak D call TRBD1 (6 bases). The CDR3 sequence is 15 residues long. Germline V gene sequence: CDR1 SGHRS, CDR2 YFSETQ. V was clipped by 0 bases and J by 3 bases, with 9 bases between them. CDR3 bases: TGCGCCAGCAGCTTGGTAGGGGGACCTAATGAAAAACTGTTTTTT. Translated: CASSLVGGPNEKLFF.

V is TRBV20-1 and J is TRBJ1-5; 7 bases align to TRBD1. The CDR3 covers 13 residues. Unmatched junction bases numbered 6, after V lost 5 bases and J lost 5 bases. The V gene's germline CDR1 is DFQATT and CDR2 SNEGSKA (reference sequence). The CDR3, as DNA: TGCAGTGCTGGTGGACAGGCCCATCAGCCCCAGCATTTT. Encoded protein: CSAGGQAHQPQHF.

The CDR3 sequence is CASSSGTGGRGEAFF. The CDR3 bases are TGTGCCAGCAGTTCCGGGACAGGGGGCCGGGGTGAAGCTTTCTTT. V is TRBV28 and J is TRBJ1-1, with 12 bases identical to TRBD1. J gave up 7 bases and V 4 bases, and 7 bases lay outside the gene matches. The CDR3 is made up of 15 amino acids. Germline lookup yields CDR1 MDHEN and CDR2 SYDVKM.

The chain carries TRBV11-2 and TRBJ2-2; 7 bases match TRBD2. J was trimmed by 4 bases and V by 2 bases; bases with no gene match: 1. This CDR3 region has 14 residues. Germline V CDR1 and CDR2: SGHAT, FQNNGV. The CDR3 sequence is CASSLLAATGELFF. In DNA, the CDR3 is TGTGCCAGCAGCTTACTAGCGGCCACCGGGGAGCTGTTTTTT.

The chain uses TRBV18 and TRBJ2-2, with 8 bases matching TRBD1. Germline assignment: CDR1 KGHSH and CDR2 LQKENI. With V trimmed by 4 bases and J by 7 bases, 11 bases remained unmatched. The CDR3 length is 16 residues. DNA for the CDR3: TGTGCCAGCTCACTCAACAGGGGGTCGTTAATCGGGGAGCTGTTTTTT. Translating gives CASSLNRGSLIGELFF.

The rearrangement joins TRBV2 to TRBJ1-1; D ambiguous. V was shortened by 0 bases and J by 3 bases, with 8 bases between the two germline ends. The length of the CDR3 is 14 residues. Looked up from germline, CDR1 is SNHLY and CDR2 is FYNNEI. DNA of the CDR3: TGTGCCAGCAGTGAAGCCTGGGGTGACACTGAAGCTTTCTTT. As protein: CASSEAWGDTEAFF.

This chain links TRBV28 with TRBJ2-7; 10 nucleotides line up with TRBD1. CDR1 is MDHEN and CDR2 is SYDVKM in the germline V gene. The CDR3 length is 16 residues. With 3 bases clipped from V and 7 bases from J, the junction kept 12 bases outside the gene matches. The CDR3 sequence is CASSLTSGTGAGEQYF. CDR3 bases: TGTGCCAGCAGTTTGACCAGCGGGACAGGGGCCGGGGAGCAGTACTTC.

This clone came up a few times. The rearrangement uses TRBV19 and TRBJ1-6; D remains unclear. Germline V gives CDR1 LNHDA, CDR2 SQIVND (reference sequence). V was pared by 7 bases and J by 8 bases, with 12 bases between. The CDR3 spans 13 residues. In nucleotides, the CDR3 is TGTGCCAGTAAACGGGGTAGTGATTCACCCCTCCACTTT. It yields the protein CASKRGSDSPLHF.

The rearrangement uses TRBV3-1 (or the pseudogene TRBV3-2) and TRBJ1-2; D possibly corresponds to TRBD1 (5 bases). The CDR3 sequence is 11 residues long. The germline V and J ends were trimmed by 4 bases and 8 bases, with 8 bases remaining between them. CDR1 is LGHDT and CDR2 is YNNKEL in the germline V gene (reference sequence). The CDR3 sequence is CASSLGEGYTF. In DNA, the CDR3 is TGTGCCAGCAGCCTGGGGGAGGGCTACACCTTC.

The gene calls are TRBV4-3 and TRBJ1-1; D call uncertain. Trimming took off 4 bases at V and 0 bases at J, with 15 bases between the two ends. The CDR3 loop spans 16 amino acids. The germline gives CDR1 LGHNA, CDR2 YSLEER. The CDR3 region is CASSPTWAFLNTEAFF. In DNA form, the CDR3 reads TGCGCCAGCAGCCCCACTTGGGCCTTCTTGAACACTGAAGCTTTCTTT.